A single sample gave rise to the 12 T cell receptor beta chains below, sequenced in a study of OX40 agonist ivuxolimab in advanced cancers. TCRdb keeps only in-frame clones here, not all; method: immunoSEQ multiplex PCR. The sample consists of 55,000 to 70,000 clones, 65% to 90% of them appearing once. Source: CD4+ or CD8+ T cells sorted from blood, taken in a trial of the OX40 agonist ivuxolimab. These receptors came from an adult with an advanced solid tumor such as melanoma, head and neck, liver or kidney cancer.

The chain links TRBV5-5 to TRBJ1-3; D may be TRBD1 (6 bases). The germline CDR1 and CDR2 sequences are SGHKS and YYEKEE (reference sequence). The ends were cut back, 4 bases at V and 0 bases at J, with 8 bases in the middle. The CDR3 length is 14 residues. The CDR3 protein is CASSRQDSGNTIYF. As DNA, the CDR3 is TGTGCCAGCAGCCGACAGGACTCTGGAAACACCATATATTTT. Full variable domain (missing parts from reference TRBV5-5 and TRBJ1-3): DAGVTQSPTHLIKTRGQQVTLRCSPISGHKSVSWYQQVLGQGPQFIFQYYEKEERGRGNFPDRFSARQFPNYSSELNVNALLLGDSALYLCASSRQDSGNTIYFGEGSWLTVV.

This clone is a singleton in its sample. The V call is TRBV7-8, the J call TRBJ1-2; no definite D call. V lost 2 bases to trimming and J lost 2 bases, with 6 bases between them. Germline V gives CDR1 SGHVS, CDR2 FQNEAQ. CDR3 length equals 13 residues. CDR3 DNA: TGTGCCAGCAGCTTACTGGAGAACTATGGCTACACCTTC. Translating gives CASSLLENYGYTF. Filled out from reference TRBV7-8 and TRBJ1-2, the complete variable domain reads GAGVSQSPRYKVAKRGQDVALRCDPISGHVSLFWYQQALGQGPEFLTYFQNEAQLDKSGLPSDRFFAERPEGSVSTLKIQRTQQEDSAVYLCASSLLENYGYTFGSGTRLTVV.

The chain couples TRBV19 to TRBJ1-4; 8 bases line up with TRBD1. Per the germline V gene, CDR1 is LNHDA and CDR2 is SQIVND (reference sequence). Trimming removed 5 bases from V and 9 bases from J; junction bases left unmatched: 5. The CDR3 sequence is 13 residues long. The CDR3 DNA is TGTGCCAGTAGTCAGGGGGCCTCTAAAAAACTGTTTTTT. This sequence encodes CASSQGASKKLFF.

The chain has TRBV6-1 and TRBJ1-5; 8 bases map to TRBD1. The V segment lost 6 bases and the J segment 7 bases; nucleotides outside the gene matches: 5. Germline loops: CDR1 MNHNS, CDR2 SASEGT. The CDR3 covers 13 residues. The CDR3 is CASSRTGPQPQHF. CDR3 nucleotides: TGTGCCAGCAGCCGGACAGGGCCCCAGCCCCAGCATTTT.

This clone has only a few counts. The CDR3 region is CASSSPRQDPNQPQHF. The CDR3 DNA sequence: TGTGCCAGCAGTTCTCCCCGACAGGATCCTAATCAGCCCCAGCATTTT. This sequence joins TRBV6-5 and TRBJ1-5; tentatively, D is TRBD1 (6 bases). From germline, CDR1 is MNHEY and CDR2 SVGAGI. This CDR3 is 16 amino acids long. The ends were cut back, 4 bases at V and 4 bases at J, with 17 bases in the middle.

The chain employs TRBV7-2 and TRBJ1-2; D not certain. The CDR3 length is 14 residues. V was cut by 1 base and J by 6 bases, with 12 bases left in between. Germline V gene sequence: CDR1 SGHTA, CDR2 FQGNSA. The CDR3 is CASSLEGSRHGYTF. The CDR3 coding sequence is TGTGCCAGCAGCTTAGAGGGCAGTCGACATGGCTACACCTTC. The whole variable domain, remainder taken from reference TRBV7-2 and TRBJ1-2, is GAGVSQSPSNKVTEKGKDVELRCDPISGHTALYWYRQSLGQGLEFLIYFQGNSAPDKSGLPSDRFSAERTGGSVSTLTIQRTQQEDSAVYLCASSLEGSRHGYTFGSGTRLTVV.

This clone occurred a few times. Here the CDR3 DNA reads TGTGCCTGGAGTGGAGAGTACTACGAGCAGTACTTC. It translates to CAWSGEYYEQYF. The chain has TRBV30 and TRBJ2-7; D unclear. The V end lost 1 base, the J end lost 3 bases, and 7 bases lay between the germline ends. This CDR3 spans 12 amino acids. Germline V lookup: CDR1 GTSNPN, CDR2 SVGIG (reference sequence).

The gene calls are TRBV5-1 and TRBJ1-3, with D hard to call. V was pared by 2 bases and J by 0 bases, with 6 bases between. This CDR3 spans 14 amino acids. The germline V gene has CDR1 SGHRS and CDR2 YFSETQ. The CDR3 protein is CASSFLGSGNTIYF. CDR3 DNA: TGCGCCAGCAGCTTCCTGGGCTCTGGAAACACCATATATTTT. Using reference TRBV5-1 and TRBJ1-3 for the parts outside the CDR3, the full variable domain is KAGVTQTPRYLIKTRGQQVTLSCSPISGHRSVSWYQQTPGQGLQFLFEYFSETQRNKGNFPGRFSGRQFSNSRSEMNVSTLELGDSALYLCASSFLGSGNTIYFGEGSWLTVV.

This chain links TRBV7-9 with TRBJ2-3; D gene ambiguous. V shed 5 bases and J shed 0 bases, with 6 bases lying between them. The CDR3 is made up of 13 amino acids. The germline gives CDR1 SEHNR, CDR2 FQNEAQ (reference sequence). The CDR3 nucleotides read TGTGCCAGCAGCCCCCTCAGCACAGATACGCAGTATTTT. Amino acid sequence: CASSPLSTDTQYF.

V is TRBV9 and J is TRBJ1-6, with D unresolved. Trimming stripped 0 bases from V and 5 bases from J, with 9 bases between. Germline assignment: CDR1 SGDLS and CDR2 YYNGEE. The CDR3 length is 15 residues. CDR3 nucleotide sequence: TGTGCCAGCAGCGTAGCACCGGGAAATAATTCACCCCTCCACTTT. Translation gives CASSVAPGNNSPLHF. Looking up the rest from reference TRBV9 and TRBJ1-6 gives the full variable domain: DSGVTQTPKHLITATGQRVTLRCSPRSGDLSVYWYQQSLDQGLQFLIQYYNGEERAKGNILERFSAQQFPDLHSELNLSSLELGDSALYFCASSVAPGNNSPLHFGNGTRLTVT.

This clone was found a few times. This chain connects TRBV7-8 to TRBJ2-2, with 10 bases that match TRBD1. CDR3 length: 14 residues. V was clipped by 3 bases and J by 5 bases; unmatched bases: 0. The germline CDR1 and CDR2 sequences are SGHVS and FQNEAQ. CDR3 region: CASSLDRGTGELFF. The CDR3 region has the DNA TGTGCCAGCAGCTTGGACAGGGGGACCGGGGAGCTGTTTTTT.

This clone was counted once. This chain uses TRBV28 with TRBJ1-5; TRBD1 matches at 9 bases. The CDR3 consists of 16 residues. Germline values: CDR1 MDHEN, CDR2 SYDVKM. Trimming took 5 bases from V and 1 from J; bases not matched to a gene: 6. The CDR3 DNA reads TGTGCCAGCAGTCGGACAGGGGATAGGAGCAATCAGCCCCAGCATTTT. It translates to CASSRTGDRSNQPQHF.